Here is one TCR beta chain with its context. The antigen is not known. The CDR3 extends 3 residues past the end of the read, so its final part is completed from the germline J gene. After 6 days with irradiated graft donor PBMCs, CFSE-labeled recipient PBMCs were FACS-sorted. The data derive from a study of Tregs in tolerant kidney transplant recipients. Study-level information: Recipients received nonmyeloablative bone marrow transplants from related graft donors, with transient mixed chimerism.

The CDR3 contains 11 residues. From germline, CDR1 is MDHEN and CDR2 SYDVKM. Trimming removed 6 bases at V and 3 bases at J, with 5 bases between. Profiling relied on immunoSEQ multiplex PCR, and the TCRdb table lists in-frame clones only, not all of them. This listing includes thousands of clones. General study findings and limits: Biological reproducibility was not directly addressed in this study. Changing PCR primers prevented nucleotide comparison between some patients' samples. Tolerant patients' donor-specific Tregs expanded beyond overall Tregs, suggesting antigen-driven growth.

The chain couples TRBV28 to TRBJ1-2; D unclear. The receptor was derived from a human patient who received a combined kidney and bone marrow transplant. The material was CD4+ T cells from blood cultured with allogeneic cells, obtained before the transplant. The CDR3 protein is CASRRDYGYTF. Incomplete CDR3 DNA: TGTGCCAGCAGGAGGGACTATGGC.